Each of the 31 T cell receptor beta chains below was sequenced from the same sample in a study of blood T cell repertoires in COVID-19. TCRdb's table, derived via immunoSEQ multiplex PCR, lists solely in-frame clones and lacks some. The table records 200,000 to 250,000 clones, 80% to 90% of them present only once. Specimen: PBMCs or T cells enriched from blood (not recorded which). These receptors were taken from a man aged 25 to 45 in a cohort exposed to, infected with or recovered from COVID-19 (not recorded which).

This chain uses TRBV12-5 with TRBJ2-1; 11 bases fit TRBD1. This CDR3 has 15 amino acids. J lost 5 bases, V lost 4 bases, and 4 bases had no gene match. CDR1 LGHNT and CDR2 FRNRAP come from the germline V gene. As DNA, the CDR3 is TGTGCTAGTGGTTCGGGACAGGGGGATCACAATGAGCAGTTCTTC. It specifies CASGSGQGDHNEQFF.

Regarding this clone: Other nucleotide sequences in the sample specify the same CDR3. This sequence joins TRBV28 and TRBJ2-7; unclear D gene. Trimming shortened V by 2 bases and J by 3 bases, and 8 bases separated the two germline ends. The CDR3 has 13 amino acids. Germline V gene sequence: CDR1 MDHEN, CDR2 SYDVKM. CDR3 amino acids: CASSLAPSYEQYF. The CDR3, as DNA: TGTGCCAGCAGTTTAGCCCCGAGCTACGAGCAGTACTTC.

This clone was found a few times. This sequence joins TRBV24-1 and TRBJ2-4; 10 positions match TRBD1. The CDR3 is 14 amino acids. Losses at the gene ends were 4 bases for V and 9 bases for J; bases not matched to a gene: 5. Per germline, CDR1 KGHDR and CDR2 SFDVKD. This CDR3 reads CATSDPGQGGIQYF. The CDR3 DNA follows: TGTGCCACCAGTGACCCAGGACAGGGGGGCATTCAGTACTTC.

The chain has TRBV5-1 and TRBJ1-6; D remains unclear. CDR1 is SGHRS and CDR2 is YFSETQ in the germline V gene. With 0 bases removed from V and 9 bases from J, the gap between germline ends came to 25 bases. There are 19 residues in the CDR3. CDR3 sequence reads: CASSLATFSQFRRGSPLHF. The CDR3 DNA reads as TGCGCCAGCAGCTTGGCCACCTTCTCTCAGTTCCGACGGGGTTCACCCCTCCACTTT.

The chain links TRBV7-9 to TRBJ2-3; the match to TRBD1 covers 9 bases. V shed 5 bases, J shed 3 bases, and the junction held 6 bases outside the gene matches. The CDR3 has 15 residues. In germline, CDR1 is SEHNR, CDR2 FQNEAQ (reference sequence). The DNA of the CDR3 is TGTGCCAGCAGCGAACAGGGGGCTCGGACAGATACGCAGTATTTT. Its translation: CASSEQGARTDTQYF.

A single count supports this clone. J is TRBJ1-1 and V is TRBV19; a possible D gene is TRBD1 (6 bases). Trimming stripped 7 bases from V and 10 bases from J, with 19 bases between. CDR1 and CDR2 from the germline V gene are LNHDA and SQIVND (reference sequence). This CDR3 spans 13 amino acids. The CDR3 sequence: CASTRGEGSGAFF. Written as DNA, the CDR3 is TGTGCCAGTACTAGGGGGGAGGGGAGCGGAGCTTTCTTT.

The chain recombines TRBV27 with TRBJ1-5; TRBD1 matches 7 bases. Germline CDR1 and CDR2: MNHEY and SMNVEV (reference sequence). V lost 10 bases and J lost 1; bases outside the gene matches: 10. This CDR3 spans 15 amino acids. The CDR3 region has the DNA TGTGCCACCATGATAACAGGGGTCAGCAATCAGCCCCAGCATTTT. Translation gives CATMITGVSNQPQHF.

The chain is built from TRBV5-8 and TRBJ1-3; D not certain. Between the trimmed V and J ends, which lost 5 bases and 12 bases, there was a span of 18 bases. The germline V gene encodes CDR1 SGHTS and CDR2 YDEGEE. CDR3 length: 13 residues. CDR3 nucleotides: TGTGCCAGCAGATCCGGGTTCCCCGAGGGCATATATTTT. Protein product: CASRSGFPEGIYF. The full variable domain, rest sourced from reference TRBV5-8 and TRBJ1-3, is EAGVTQSPTHLIKTRGQQATLRCSPISGHTSVYWYQQALGLGLQFLLWYDEGEERNRGNFPPRFSGRQFPNYSSELNVNALELEDSALYLCASRSGFPEGIYFGEGSWLTVV.

The chain couples TRBV5-1 to TRBJ1-2; 8 nucleotides line up with TRBD1. The CDR3 is 14 amino acids. Germline CDR1 is SGHRS and CDR2 is YFSETQ. V was pared by 3 bases and J by 7 bases, with 8 bases of the junction left unmatched. The CDR3 here is CASSSGQGLLGYTF. As DNA, the CDR3 is TGCGCCAGCAGCTCAGGACAGGGACTCCTTGGCTACACCTTC.

The chain is built from TRBV29-1 and TRBJ2-1, with D possibly TRBD1 on 5 matching bases. V was pared by 4 bases and J by 0 bases, with 16 bases between. Germline assignment: CDR1 SQVTM and CDR2 ANQGSEA. The CDR3 extends over 16 amino acids. The CDR3 nucleotides are TGCAGCGTTGGTTCCCCAGGGAAGAGCTCCTACAATGAGCAGTTCTTC. Translated, it gives CSVGSPGKSSYNEQFF.

This clone was detected only a few times. The J gene is TRBJ2-3, the V gene TRBV7-8; no clear D gene. This CDR3 is 18 amino acids long. Germline values: CDR1 SGHVS, CDR2 FQNEAQ. The V end lost 1 base, the J end lost 2 bases, and 19 bases lay between the germline ends. The CDR3 here is CASSLVTRPSRFTDTQYF. CDR3 sequence (DNA): TGTGCCAGCAGCTTAGTAACGCGGCCTAGTCGGTTCACAGATACGCAGTATTTT.

To note about this clone: At one of its ends the junction is not consistent with the germline gene, which may arise from a read error. V and J are TRBV7-2 and TRBJ2-2; D is undetermined. Looked up from germline, CDR1 is SGHTA and CDR2 is FQGNSA. The CDR3 covers 14 residues. CDR3 in amino acids: CASSLGPSTGELFF. The CDR3 coding sequence is TGTGCCAGCAGTTTAGGCCCGAGCACCGGGGAGCTGTTTTTT.

V is TRBV5-8 and J is TRBJ2-5; 12 bases are a match to TRBD1. The V segment lost 5 bases and the J segment 5 bases; nucleotides outside the gene matches: 7. Germline loops: CDR1 SGHTS, CDR2 YDEGEE. This CDR3 contains 15 residues. CDR3 sequence reads: CASRPGTGGGETQYF. The CDR3 coding sequence is TGTGCCAGCAGGCCAGGGACAGGGGGCGGGGAGACCCAGTACTTC.

The chain recombines TRBV7-6 with TRBJ2-3; 9 positions agree with TRBD2. This CDR3 comprises 13 residues. Germline CDR1 and CDR2: SGHVS and FNYEAQ. V gave up 4 bases and J gave up 10 bases; unmatched junction bases: 6. CDR3 in DNA: TGTGCCAGCAGCTCTAGGACTAGCGCGGCGCAGTATTTT. Protein: CASSSRTSAAQYF. Full variable domain (outside the CDR3, taken from reference TRBV7-6 and TRBJ2-3): GAGVSQSPRYKVTKRGQDVALRCDPISGHVSLYWYRQALGQGPEFLTYFNYEAQQDKSGLPNDRFSAERPEGSISTLTIQRTEQRDSAMYRCASSSRTSAAQYFGPGTRLTVL.

V usage is TRBV24-1 and J usage is TRBJ2-1; TRBD1 might be the D (6 bases). The germline gives CDR1 KGHDR, CDR2 SFDVKD. The V and J ends lost 5 bases and 5 bases respectively, with 21 bases between them. The CDR3 covers 17 residues. Here the CDR3 reads CATSGRTEDWWDNEQFF. In nucleotides, the CDR3 is TGTGCCACCAGTGGTCGGACAGAGGATTGGTGGGACAATGAGCAGTTCTTC.

Comments on this clone: The same CDR3 is also encoded by other DNA sequences in this sample. The J gene is TRBJ1-1, the V gene TRBV18; TRBD1 agrees at 10 bases. This CDR3 region has 14 residues. Germline V CDR1 and CDR2: KGHSH, LQKENI. V was pared by 4 bases and J by 5 bases, with 4 bases of the junction left unmatched. The CDR3 DNA is TGTGCCAGCTCACTTGGACAGGGGGGGACTGAAGCTTTCTTT. Protein sequence: CASSLGQGGTEAFF.

CDR3: CASRPPAGNSYEQYF. The CDR3 bases are TGTGCCAGCAGGCCCCCGGCGGGAAATAGTTACGAGCAGTACTTC. The chain employs TRBV28 and TRBJ2-7, with a tentative D call TRBD2 (6 bases). This CDR3 has 15 amino acids. V was pared by 6 bases and J by 4 bases, with 19 bases between. The V gene's germline CDR1 is MDHEN and CDR2 SYDVKM.

The CDR3: CASSLSRNQPQHF. In DNA, the CDR3 is TGTGCCAGCAGTTTATCGCGGAATCAGCCCCAGCATTTT. V gene TRBV27 combines with J gene TRBJ1-5; D is uncertain. Germline V gene data show CDR1 as MNHEY and CDR2 as SMNVEV (reference sequence). The CDR3 is 13 residues long. Trimming pared 0 bases from V and 4 bases from J, leaving 4 bases between.

V and J are TRBV19 and TRBJ2-2; tentatively, D is TRBD1 (6 bases). Looked up from germline, CDR1 is LNHDA and CDR2 is SQIVND (reference sequence). The CDR3 sequence is 16 residues long. Trimming took 3 bases from V and 0 from J, leaving 11 bases between them. CDR3 sequence reads: CASSMVGTPNTGELFF. The CDR3 DNA sequence: TGTGCCAGTAGTATGGTCGGGACACCGAACACCGGGGAGCTGTTTTTT.

The rearrangement links TRBV11-2 to TRBJ2-5, with TRBD1 matching 7 bases. Per the germline V gene, CDR1 is SGHAT and CDR2 is FQNNGV. Germline trimming cut 4 bases from V and 6 bases from J; bases unmatched to any gene: 8. This CDR3 contains 14 residues. The CDR3 bases are TGTGCCAGCAGCTCACAGGGGTATGGGCAGACCCAGTACTTC. Protein: CASSSQGYGQTQYF.

V usage is TRBV27 and J usage is TRBJ2-7; D might be TRBD2 (6 bases). CDR1 is MNHEY and CDR2 is SMNVEV in the germline V gene (reference sequence). V lost 6 bases to trimming and J lost 3 bases, with 21 bases between them. This CDR3 region has 16 residues. The DNA of the CDR3 is TGTGCCAGCAGGAATTTAGTCCGCGGGAAAAACTACGAGCAGTACTTC. As protein: CASRNLVRGKNYEQYF.

The rearrangement joins TRBV28 to TRBJ2-1; TRBD2 is a possible D gene (6 bases). The CDR3 totals 16 residues. The V end lost 7 bases, the J end lost 0 bases, and 16 bases lay between the germline ends. Germline V gives CDR1 MDHEN, CDR2 SYDVKM. This CDR3 reads CASNRPIAASYNEQFF. CDR3 DNA: TGTGCCAGCAATCGACCTATAGCGGCCTCCTACAATGAGCAGTTCTTC.

The chain is built from TRBV15 and TRBJ1-6, with 8 bases matching TRBD1. Losses at the gene ends were 0 bases for V and 7 bases for J; bases not matched to a gene: 8. The germline gives CDR1 LNHNV, CDR2 YYDKDF (reference sequence). There are 17 residues in the CDR3. CDR3 nucleotide sequence: TGTGCCACCAGCAGAGAAGCGACAGGGGATGGGAATTCACCCCTCCACTTT. Its protein is CATSREATGDGNSPLHF. The variable domain in full, with the rest retrieved from reference TRBV15 and TRBJ1-6, is DAMVIQNPRYQVTQFGKPVTLSCSQTLNHNVMYWYQQKSSQAPKLLFHYYDKDFNNEADTPDNFQSRRPNTSFCFLDIRSPGLGDTAMYLCATSREATGDGNSPLHFGNGTRLTVT.

The rearrangement links TRBV20-1 to TRBJ2-7; D perhaps matches TRBD1 (6 bases). V dropped 3 bases and J dropped 2 bases, with 17 bases sitting between them. Germline V gene data show CDR1 as DFQATT and CDR2 as SNEGSKA (reference sequence). The CDR3 sequence is 15 residues long. The CDR3 DNA follows: TGCAGTGCTAGTCCGACAGGCCAGAAGACCTACGAGCAGTACTTC. It yields the protein CSASPTGQKTYEQYF.

The chain recombines TRBV6-5 with TRBJ1-1; 7 bases agree with TRBD1. CDR1 is MNHEY and CDR2 is SVGAGI in the germline V gene. The CDR3 runs 13 residues. J lost 1 base, V lost 6 bases, and 2 bases had no gene match. The CDR3 bases are TGTGCCAGCAGCAGGACAGGGAACACTGAAGCTTTCTTT. It specifies CASSRTGNTEAFF.

The rearrangement uses TRBV28 and TRBJ1-3; no clear D. Germline CDR1 MDHEN, CDR2 SYDVKM. The CDR3 sequence is 16 residues long. V was pared by 2 bases and J by 6 bases, with 17 bases between. Here the CDR3 reads CASSLEAPDRKNTIYF. For the CDR3, the DNA is TGTGCCAGCAGTTTAGAGGCCCCAGATCGAAAAAACACCATATATTTT.

This chain uses TRBV6-6 with TRBJ1-2; 8 bases align to TRBD1. V shed 5 bases, J shed 3 bases, and the junction held 14 bases outside the gene matches. The CDR3 is 17 amino acids. Germline V gene lookup returns CDR1 MNHNY and CDR2 SVGAGI (reference sequence). The CDR3 spells CASSPGQGPPIDYGYTF. CDR3 nucleotides: TGTGCCAGCAGTCCTGGACAGGGCCCCCCTATAGACTATGGCTACACCTTC.

J is TRBJ1-4 and V is TRBV4-2; 10 bases line up with TRBD1. Germline lookup yields CDR1 LGHNA and CDR2 YNFKEQ. Trimming took 0 bases from V and 8 from J; bases not matched to a gene: 6. The CDR3 has 16 amino acids. The CDR3 nucleotides read TGTGCCAGCAGCCAAGATCGGGGACAGGGGTTGGAAAAACTGTTTTTT. Translating gives CASSQDRGQGLEKLFF.

The chain combines TRBV28 with TRBJ2-3, with 10 bases that match TRBD2. J was trimmed by 7 bases and V by 2 bases; bases with no gene match: 12. CDR3 length equals 17 residues. The V gene's germline CDR1 is MDHEN and CDR2 SYDVKM. The CDR3: CASSLRGSGRPSNTQYF. As DNA, the CDR3 is TGTGCCAGCAGTTTACGGGGTAGCGGGAGGCCATCCAATACGCAGTATTTT.

The chain joins TRBV5-8 to TRBJ2-7; TRBD2 is a possible D gene (5 bases). The ends were cut back, 5 bases at V and 4 bases at J, with 7 bases in the middle. CDR3 length equals 11 residues. CDR1 is SGHTS, CDR2 YDEGEE, per germline. In nucleotides, the CDR3 is TGTGCCAGCAGACGGGATTACGAGCAGTACTTC. It specifies CASRRDYEQYF. The complete variable domain, with remaining parts taken from reference TRBV5-8 and TRBJ2-7, reads EAGVTQSPTHLIKTRGQQATLRCSPISGHTSVYWYQQALGLGLQFLLWYDEGEERNRGNFPPRFSGRQFPNYSSELNVNALELEDSALYLCASRRDYEQYFGPGTRLTVT.

In this sample, this clone turned up once. The rearrangement joins TRBV29-1 to TRBJ1-2, with a tentative D call TRBD1 (5 bases). The V end was cut by 5 bases, the J end by 3 bases, with 10 bases between. Germline V lookup: CDR1 SQVTM, CDR2 ANQGSEA. CDR3 length: 12 residues. CDR3 sequence: CSVSGLDYGYTF. The CDR3 nucleotides are TGCAGCGTTTCAGGGCTCGACTATGGCTACACCTTC.